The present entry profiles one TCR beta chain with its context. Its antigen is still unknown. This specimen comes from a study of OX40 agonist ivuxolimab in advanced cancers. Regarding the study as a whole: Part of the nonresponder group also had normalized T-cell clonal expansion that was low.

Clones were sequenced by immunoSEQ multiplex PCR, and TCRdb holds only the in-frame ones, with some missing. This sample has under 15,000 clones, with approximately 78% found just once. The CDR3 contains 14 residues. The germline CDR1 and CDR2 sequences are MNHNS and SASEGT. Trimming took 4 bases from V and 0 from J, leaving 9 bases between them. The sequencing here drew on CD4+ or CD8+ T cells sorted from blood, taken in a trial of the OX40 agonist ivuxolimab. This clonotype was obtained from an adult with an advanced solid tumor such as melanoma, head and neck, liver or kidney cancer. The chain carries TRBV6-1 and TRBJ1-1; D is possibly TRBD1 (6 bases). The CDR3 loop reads CASSAGQMNTEAFF. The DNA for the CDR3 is TGTGCCAGCAGTGCTGGACAGATGAACACTGAAGCTTTCTTT.